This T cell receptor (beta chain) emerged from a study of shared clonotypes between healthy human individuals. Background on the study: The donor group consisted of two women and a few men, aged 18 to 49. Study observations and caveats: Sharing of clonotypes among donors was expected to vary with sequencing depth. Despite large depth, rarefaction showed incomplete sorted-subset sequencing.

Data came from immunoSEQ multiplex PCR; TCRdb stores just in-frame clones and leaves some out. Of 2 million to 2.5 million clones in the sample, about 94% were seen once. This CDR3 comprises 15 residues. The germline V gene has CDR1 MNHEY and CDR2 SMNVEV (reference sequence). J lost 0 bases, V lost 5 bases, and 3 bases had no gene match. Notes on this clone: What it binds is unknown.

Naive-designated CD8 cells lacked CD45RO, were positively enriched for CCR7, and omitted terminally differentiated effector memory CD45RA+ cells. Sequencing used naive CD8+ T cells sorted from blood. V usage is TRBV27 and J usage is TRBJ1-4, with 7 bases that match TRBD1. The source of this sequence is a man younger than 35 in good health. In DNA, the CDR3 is TGTGCCAGCAGTATCGGACAGGCAACTAATGAAAAACTGTTTTTT. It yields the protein CASSIGQATNEKLFF.